The following is a T cell receptor beta chain sequence with its context. The antigen is unknown. This sample stems from a study of lymphopenia after photon versus proton radiotherapy. General study results and limits: Relative stability marked proton patients; photon patients lost diversity and naive cells. Oligoclonal CD8+ Temra expansion after nadir drove photon patients' diversity drop.

Germline V gene sequence: CDR1 LNHNV, CDR2 YYDKDF (reference sequence). V shed 0 bases and J shed 3 bases, with 11 bases lying between them. The CDR3 is 15 residues long. This table comes from immunoSEQ multiplex PCR, and its TCRdb copy is limited to in-frame clones, with some not included. The sample lists about 39,000 clones; roughly 92% were seen once. The origin of this receptor is a man in his 60s with cholangiocarcinoma. This chain joins TRBV15 and TRBJ1-2, with unresolved D. The sequencing used peripheral blood, collected from a patient treated with photon-based radiotherapy. The CDR3 loop is CATSRDPVGDYGYTF. The CDR3 region has the DNA TGTGCCACCAGCAGAGATCCGGTAGGAGACTATGGCTACACCTTC.